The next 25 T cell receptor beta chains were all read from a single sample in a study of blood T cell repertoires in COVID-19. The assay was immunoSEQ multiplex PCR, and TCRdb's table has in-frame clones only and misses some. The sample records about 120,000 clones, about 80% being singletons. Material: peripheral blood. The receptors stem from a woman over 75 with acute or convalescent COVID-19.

The CDR3: CASSQEREEADTQYF. CDR3 nucleotides: TGTGCCAGCAGCCAAGAGCGGGAGGAAGCAGATACGCAGTATTTT. V usage is TRBV3-1 (or the pseudogene TRBV3-2) and J usage is TRBJ2-3; TRBD2 agrees at 8 bases. This CDR3 has 15 amino acids. Germline V gives CDR1 LGHDT, CDR2 YNNKEL (reference sequence). Unmatched junction bases numbered 3, after V lost 0 bases and J lost 4 bases.

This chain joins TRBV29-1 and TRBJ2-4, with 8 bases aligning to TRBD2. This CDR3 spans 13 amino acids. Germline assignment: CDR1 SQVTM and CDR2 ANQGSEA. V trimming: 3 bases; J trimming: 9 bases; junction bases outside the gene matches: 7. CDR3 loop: CSVDPGGLGIQYF. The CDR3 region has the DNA TGCAGCGTTGACCCGGGGGGGTTGGGCATTCAGTACTTC.

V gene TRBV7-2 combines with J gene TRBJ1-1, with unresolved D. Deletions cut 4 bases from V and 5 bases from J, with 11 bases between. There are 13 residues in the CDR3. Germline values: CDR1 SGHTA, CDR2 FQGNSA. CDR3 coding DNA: TGTGCCAGCAGCTCCCCATCCGAGACTGAAGCTTTCTTT. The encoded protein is CASSSPSETEAFF.

CDR3 sequence reads: CASSQGLYEQYF. Here the CDR3 DNA reads TGTGCCAGCAGCCAGGGGCTTTACGAGCAGTACTTC. V is TRBV14 and J is TRBJ2-7, with a weak D call TRBD1 (5 bases). Trimming took 3 bases from V and 4 from J, leaving 7 bases between them. This CDR3 has 12 residues. Looked up from germline, CDR1 is SGHDN and CDR2 is FVKESK.

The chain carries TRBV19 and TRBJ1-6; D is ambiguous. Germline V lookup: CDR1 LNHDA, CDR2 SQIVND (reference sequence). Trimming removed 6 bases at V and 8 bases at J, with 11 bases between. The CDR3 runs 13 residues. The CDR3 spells CASRVREDSPLHF. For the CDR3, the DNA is TGTGCCAGTAGAGTAAGGGAGGATTCACCCCTCCACTTT.

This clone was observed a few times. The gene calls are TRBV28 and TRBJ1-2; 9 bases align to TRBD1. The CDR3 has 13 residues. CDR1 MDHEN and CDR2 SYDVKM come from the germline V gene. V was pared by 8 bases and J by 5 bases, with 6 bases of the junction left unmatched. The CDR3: CASGTGGWYGYTF. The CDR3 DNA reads TGTGCCAGCGGTACAGGGGGCTGGTATGGCTACACCTTC.

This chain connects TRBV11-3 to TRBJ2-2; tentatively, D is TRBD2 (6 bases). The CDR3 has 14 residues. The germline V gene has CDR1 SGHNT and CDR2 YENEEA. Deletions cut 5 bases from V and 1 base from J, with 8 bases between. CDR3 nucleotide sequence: TGTGCCAGCAGCCCGGGGGTGAACACCGGGGAGCTGTTTTTT. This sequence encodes CASSPGVNTGELFF.

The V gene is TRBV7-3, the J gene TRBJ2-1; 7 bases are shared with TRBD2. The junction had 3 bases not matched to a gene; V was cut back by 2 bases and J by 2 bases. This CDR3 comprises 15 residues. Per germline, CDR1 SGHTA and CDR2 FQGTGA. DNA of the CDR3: TGTGCCAGCAGCTTATTGGCGGGAGCCTACAATGAGCAGTTCTTC. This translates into CASSLLAGAYNEQFF.

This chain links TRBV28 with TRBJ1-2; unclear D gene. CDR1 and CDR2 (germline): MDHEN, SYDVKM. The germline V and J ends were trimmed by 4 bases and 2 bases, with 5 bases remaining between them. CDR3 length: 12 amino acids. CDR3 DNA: TGTGCCAGCAGTTCGGGGAACTATGGCTACACCTTC. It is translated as CASSSGNYGYTF.

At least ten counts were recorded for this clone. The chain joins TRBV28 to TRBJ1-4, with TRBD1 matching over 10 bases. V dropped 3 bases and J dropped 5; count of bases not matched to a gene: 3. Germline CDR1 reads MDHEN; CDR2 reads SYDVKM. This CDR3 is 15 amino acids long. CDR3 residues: CASSFEGQGNEKLFF. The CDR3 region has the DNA TGTGCCAGCAGTTTCGAGGGACAGGGGAATGAAAAACTGTTTTTT.

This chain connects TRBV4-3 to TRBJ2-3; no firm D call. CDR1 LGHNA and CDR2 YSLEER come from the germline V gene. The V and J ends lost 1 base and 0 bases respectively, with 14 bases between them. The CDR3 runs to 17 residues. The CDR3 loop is CASSQGRLSASTDTQYF. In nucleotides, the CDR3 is TGCGCCAGCAGCCAAGGTAGACTGTCTGCTAGCACAGATACGCAGTATTTT.

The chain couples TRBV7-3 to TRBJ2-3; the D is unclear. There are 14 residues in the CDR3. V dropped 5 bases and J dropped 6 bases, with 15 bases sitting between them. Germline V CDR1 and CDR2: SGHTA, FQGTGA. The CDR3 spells CASSPGYGTDTQYF. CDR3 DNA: TGTGCCAGCAGCCCAGGTTACGGTACCGATACGCAGTATTTT. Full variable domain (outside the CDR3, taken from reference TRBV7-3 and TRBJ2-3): GAGVSQTPSNKVTEKGKYVELRCDPISGHTALYWYRQSLGQGPEFLIYFQGTGAADDSGLPNDRFFAVRPEGSVSTLKIQRTERGDSAVYLCASSPGYGTDTQYFGPGTRLTVL.

CDR3: CASSLRQGKGTDTQYF. CDR3 nucleotide sequence: TGTGCCAGCAGCCTAAGACAGGGGAAAGGCACAGATACGCAGTATTTT. The rearrangement links TRBV7-6 to TRBJ2-3; TRBD1 matches 8 bases. V was pared by 5 bases and J by 1 base, with 8 bases of the junction left unmatched. The CDR3 is made up of 16 amino acids. Germline values: CDR1 SGHVS, CDR2 FNYEAQ.

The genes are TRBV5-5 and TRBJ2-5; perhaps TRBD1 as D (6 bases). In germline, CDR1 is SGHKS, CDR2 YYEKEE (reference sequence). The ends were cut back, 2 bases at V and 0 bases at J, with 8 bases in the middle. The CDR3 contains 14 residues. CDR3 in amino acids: CASSFPGDQETQYF. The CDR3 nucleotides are TGTGCCAGCAGCTTTCCAGGGGACCAAGAGACCCAGTACTTC. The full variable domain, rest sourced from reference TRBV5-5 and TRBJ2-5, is DAGVTQSPTHLIKTRGQQVTLRCSPISGHKSVSWYQQVLGQGPQFIFQYYEKEERGRGNFPDRFSARQFPNYSSELNVNALLLGDSALYLCASSFPGDQETQYFGPGTRLLVL.

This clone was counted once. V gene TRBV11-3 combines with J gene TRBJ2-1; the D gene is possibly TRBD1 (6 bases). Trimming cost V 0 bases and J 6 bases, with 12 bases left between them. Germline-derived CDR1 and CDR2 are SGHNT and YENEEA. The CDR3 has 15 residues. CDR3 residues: CASSLEGAPRNEQFF. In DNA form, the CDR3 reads TGTGCCAGCAGCTTAGAGGGGGCCCCTCGCAATGAGCAGTTCTTC.

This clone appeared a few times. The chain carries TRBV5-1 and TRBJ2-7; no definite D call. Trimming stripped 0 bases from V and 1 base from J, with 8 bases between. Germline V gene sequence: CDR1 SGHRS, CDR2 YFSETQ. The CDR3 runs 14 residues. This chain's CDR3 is CASSLDRQSYEQYF. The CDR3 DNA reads TGCGCCAGCAGCTTGGACAGACAATCCTACGAGCAGTACTTC.

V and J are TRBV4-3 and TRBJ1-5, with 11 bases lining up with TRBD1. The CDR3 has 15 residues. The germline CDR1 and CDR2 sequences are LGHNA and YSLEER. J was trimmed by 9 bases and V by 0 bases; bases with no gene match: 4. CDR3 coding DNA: TGCGCCAGCAGCCAAGATGGGACAGGGGGTCGGCCCCAGCATTTT. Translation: CASSQDGTGGRPQHF.

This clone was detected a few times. CDR3 DNA: TGTGCCAGCAGCCAAGATCCTCAGGGGAGGGAGGAGCTGTTTTTT. This sequence encodes CASSQDPQGREELFF. V usage is TRBV3-1 (or the pseudogene TRBV3-2) and J usage is TRBJ2-2, with a tentative D call TRBD2 (7 bases). The germline CDR1 and CDR2 sequences are LGHDT and YNNKEL (reference sequence). This CDR3 contains 15 residues. V was clipped by 0 bases and J by 10 bases, with 15 bases between them.

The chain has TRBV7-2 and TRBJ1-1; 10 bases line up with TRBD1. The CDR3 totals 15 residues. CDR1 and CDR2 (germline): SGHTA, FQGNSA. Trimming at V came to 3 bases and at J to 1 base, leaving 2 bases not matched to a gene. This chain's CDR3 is CASSLGQGQNTEAFF. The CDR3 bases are TGTGCCAGCAGCTTGGGACAGGGGCAGAACACTGAAGCTTTCTTT.

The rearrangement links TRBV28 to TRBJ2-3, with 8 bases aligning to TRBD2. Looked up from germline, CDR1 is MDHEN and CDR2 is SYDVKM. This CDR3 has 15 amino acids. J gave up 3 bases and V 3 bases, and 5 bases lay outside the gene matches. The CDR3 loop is CASSFRTSRTDTQYF. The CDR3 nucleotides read TGTGCCAGCAGTTTTAGGACTAGCCGGACAGATACGCAGTATTTT.

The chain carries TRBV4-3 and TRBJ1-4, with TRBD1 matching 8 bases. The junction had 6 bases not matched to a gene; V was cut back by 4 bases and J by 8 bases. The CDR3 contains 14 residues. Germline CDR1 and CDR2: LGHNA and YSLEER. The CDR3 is CASSPDRGREKLFF. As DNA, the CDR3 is TGCGCCAGCAGCCCTGACAGGGGACGCGAAAAACTGTTTTTT.

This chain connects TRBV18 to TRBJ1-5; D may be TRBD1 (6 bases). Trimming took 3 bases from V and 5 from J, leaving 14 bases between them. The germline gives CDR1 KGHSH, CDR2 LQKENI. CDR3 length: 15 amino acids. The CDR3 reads CASSPYREADQPQHF. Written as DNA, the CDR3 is TGTGCCAGCTCACCCTACAGGGAAGCGGATCAGCCCCAGCATTTT. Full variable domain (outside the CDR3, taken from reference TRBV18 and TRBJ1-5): NAGVMQNPRHLVRRRGQEARLRCSPMKGHSHVYWYRQLPEEGLKFMVYLQKENIIDESGMPKERFSAEFPKEGPSILRIQQVVRGDSAAYFCASSPYREADQPQHFGDGTRLSIL.

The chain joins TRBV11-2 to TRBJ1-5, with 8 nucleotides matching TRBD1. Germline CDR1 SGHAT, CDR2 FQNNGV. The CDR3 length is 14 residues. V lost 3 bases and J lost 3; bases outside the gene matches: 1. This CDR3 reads CASSLTGANQPQHF. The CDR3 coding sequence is TGTGCCAGCAGCTTGACAGGGGCCAATCAGCCCCAGCATTTT. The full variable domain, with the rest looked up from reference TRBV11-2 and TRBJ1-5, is EAGVAQSPRYKIIEKRQSVAFWCNPISGHATLYWYQQILGQGPKLLIQFQNNGVVDDSQLPKDRFSAERLKGVDSTLKIQPAKLEDSAVYLCASSLTGANQPQHFGDGTRLSIL.

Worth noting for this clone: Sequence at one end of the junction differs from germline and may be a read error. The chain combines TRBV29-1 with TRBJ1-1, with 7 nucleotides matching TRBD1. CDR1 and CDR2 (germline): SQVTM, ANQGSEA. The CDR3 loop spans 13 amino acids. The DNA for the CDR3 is TGCAGCGGGACCCTTGGACAGGCCCAAACCTGGCTCTTT. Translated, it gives CSGTLGQAQTWLF.

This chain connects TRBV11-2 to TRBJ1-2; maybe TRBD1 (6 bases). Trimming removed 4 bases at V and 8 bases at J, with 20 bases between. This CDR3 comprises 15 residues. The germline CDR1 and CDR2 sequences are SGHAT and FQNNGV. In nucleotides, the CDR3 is TGTGCCAGCAGCTCTGTCAGGGGAGTAAGGGGCGGCTACACCTTC. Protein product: CASSSVRGVRGGYTF.